This entry lists 6 T cell receptor beta chains sequenced from one sample in a study of blood T cell repertoires in COVID-19. Clones were sequenced by immunoSEQ multiplex PCR, and TCRdb holds only the in-frame ones, with some missing. The sample carries under 200,000 clones, approximately 82% recorded once. The sequenced sample was PBMCs or T cells enriched from blood (not recorded which). The receptors come from a woman in her forties or fifties who had recovered from COVID-19.

The CDR3 region has the DNA TGTGCCAGTAGTATAACAGGGCAGACCTATGGCTACACCTTC. Encoded protein: CASSITGQTYGYTF. The chain employs TRBV19 and TRBJ1-2, with a weak D call TRBD1 (6 bases). Per germline, CDR1 LNHDA and CDR2 SQIVND (reference sequence). This CDR3 region has 14 residues. V lost 2 bases and J 4 bases, leaving 11 bases between the germline ends. The complete variable domain, with remaining parts taken from reference TRBV19 and TRBJ1-2, reads DGGITQSPKYLFRKEGQNVTLSCEQNLNHDAMYWYRQDPGQGLRLIYYSQIVNDFQKGDIAEGYSVSREKKESFPLTVTSAQKNPTAFYLCASSITGQTYGYTFGSGTRLTVV.

The chain links TRBV5-1 to TRBJ1-4, with TRBD1 matching 11 bases. CDR1 is SGHRS, CDR2 YFSETQ, per germline. J was trimmed by 0 bases and V by 4 bases; bases with no gene match: 2. This CDR3 has 16 residues. The CDR3 loop reads CASSRGQGATNEKLFF. The CDR3 DNA is TGCGCCAGCAGCCGGGGACAGGGGGCAACTAATGAAAAACTGTTTTTT.

This clone was observed a single time. J is TRBJ1-5 and V is TRBV27; D might be TRBD1 (5 bases). This CDR3 region has 15 residues. V lost 8 bases to trimming and J lost 3 bases, with 17 bases between them. The germline CDR1 and CDR2 sequences are MNHEY and SMNVEV (reference sequence). CDR3 sequence (DNA): TGTGCCAGCGTTTCTAAGAGCGGGGCCAATCAGCCCCAGCATTTT. Translated, it gives CASVSKSGANQPQHF.

CDR3: CAISGGGNPSDLRSYNEQFF. The CDR3 region has the DNA TGTGCCATCAGTGGGGGGGGAAACCCCTCAGACCTGCGCTCCTACAATGAGCAGTTCTTC. The V call is TRBV10-3, the J call TRBJ2-1; 7 bases agree with TRBD2. The CDR3 has 20 residues. Germline CDR1 ENHRY, CDR2 SYGVKD. The J segment lost 0 bases and the V segment lost 4 bases, leaving 18 bases of the junction unmatched.

This clone was counted only a few times. The DNA for the CDR3 is TGTGCCAGCGCACAGGGGATCCTTAATGAAAAACTGTTTTTT. This gives the protein CASAQGILNEKLFF. This sequence joins TRBV2 and TRBJ1-4, with 7 bases lining up with TRBD1. CDR1 is SNHLY, CDR2 FYNNEI, per germline. V lost 8 bases, J lost 4 bases, and 7 bases stayed unmatched. The CDR3 is 14 amino acids.

The chain is built from TRBV11-2 and TRBJ2-1; 11 bases are a match to TRBD2. J gave up 4 bases and V 3 bases, and 5 bases lay outside the gene matches. The CDR3 has 16 residues. In germline, CDR1 is SGHAT, CDR2 FQNNGV. The CDR3 loop reads CASSFALAGGYNEQFF. The CDR3 DNA is TGTGCCAGCAGCTTTGCCCTAGCGGGGGGTTACAATGAGCAGTTCTTC.